These T cell receptor beta chains were read from a single sample in a study of regulatory T cells in long-lasting Graves disease. One entry per CDR3 protein, called by TCRdb with MiXCR from the multiplex PCR reads. The repertoire holds hundreds of thousands of distinct CDR3 sequences, with about 16% as singletons. Separately, the same data were catalogued under a study of T cells in Graves' hyperthyroidism and ophthalmopathy.

Sequenced here: peripheral blood mononuclear cells (PBMCs), sampled at new diagnosis, from a patient treated with antithyroid drugs. The receptors were gathered from a woman aged 35 to 59 with Graves disease. CDR3s include the opening cysteine and the closing phenylalanine or tryptophan. The order of the fields is J gene, D gene, clone size, V gene, CDR3 DNA, CDR3 protein. D genes are given only for firm matches. Rows may omit the clone size; those that give it use once, few, many or a size class.

j_gene: TRBJ2-7
d_gene: NA
abundance: NA
v_gene: TRBV14
CDR3nt: TGTGCCAGCAGCCAAGACCGGGCAGGACGCTACGAGCAGTACTTC
CDR3aa: CASSQDRAGRYEQYF

j_gene: TRBJ2-3
d_gene: TRBD1
abundance: many
v_gene: TRBV27
CDR3nt: TGTGCCAGCAGTCCGAACCCCCGGGACAGGGGGCCAGATACGCAGTATTTT
CDR3aa: CASSPNPRDRGPDTQYF

j_gene: TRBJ2-3
d_gene: NA
abundance: many
v_gene: TRBV2
CDR3nt: TGTGCCAGCAGTGATCCGTTGTCCGGGAAGGCTCGCACAGATACGCAGTATTTT
CDR3aa: CASSDPLSGKARTDTQYF

j_gene: TRBJ2-5
d_gene: NA
abundance: NA
v_gene: TRBV20-1
CDR3nt: TGCAGTGCTAGAGCCTCATGGGCGTGGGGAGGAGAGACCCAGTACTTC
CDR3aa: CSARASWAWGGETQYF

j_gene: TRBJ2-3
d_gene: TRBD2
abundance: NA
v_gene: TRBV7-9
CDR3nt: TGTGCCAGCAGCTTAGAGGGCGGGGGGGAAGCAGATACGCAGTATTTT
CDR3aa: CASSLEGGGEADTQYF

j_gene: TRBJ2-5
d_gene: TRBD1
abundance: many
v_gene: TRBV6-1
CDR3nt: TGTGCCAGCAGTCTTCAGGGGGCGAGGCAAGAGACCCAGTACTTC
CDR3aa: CASSLQGARQETQYF

j_gene: TRBJ2-2
d_gene: NA
abundance: few
v_gene: TRBV18
CDR3nt: TGTGCCAGCTCACCACCTATCTGGAACACCGGGGAGCTGTTTTTT
CDR3aa: CASSPPIWNTGELFF

j_gene: TRBJ2-1
d_gene: NA
abundance: few
v_gene: TRBV10-3
CDR3nt: TGTGCCCTCTCAGGGGTACCCTACAATGAGCAGTTCTTC
CDR3aa: CALSGVPYNEQFF

j_gene: TRBJ2-4
d_gene: NA
abundance: NA
v_gene: TRBV7-8
CDR3nt: TGTGCCAGCAGCTGGACGGTGATGGGGGGTGACAAAAACATTCAGTACTTC
CDR3aa: CASSWTVMGGDKNIQYF

j_gene: TRBJ1-1
d_gene: NA
abundance: many
v_gene: TRBV18
CDR3nt: TGTGCCAGCTCACCATCGGGACAAATGAACACTGAAGCTTTCTTT
CDR3aa: CASSPSGQMNTEAFF

j_gene: TRBJ2-1
d_gene: TRBD1
abundance: many
v_gene: TRBV2
CDR3nt: TGTGCCAGCAGGGACAGGGAATTTAGCGATGAGCAGTTCTTC
CDR3aa: CASRDREFSDEQFF

j_gene: TRBJ1-2
d_gene: NA
abundance: many
v_gene: TRBV2
CDR3nt: TGTGCCAGCAGTGAAGCGCGGGTCAGGGTCTCGGGCTACACCTTC
CDR3aa: CASSEARVRVSGYTF

j_gene: TRBJ2-5
d_gene: TRBD1
abundance: NA
v_gene: TRBV7-9
CDR3nt: TGTGCCAGCAGCCTGATTTCGACAGGGTGGAAAGAGACCCAGTACTTC
CDR3aa: CASSLISTGWKETQYF

j_gene: TRBJ1-1
d_gene: NA
abundance: many
v_gene: TRBV7-9
CDR3nt: TGTGCCAGCAGCCCTGGACAGCTTGAAGCTTTCTTT
CDR3aa: CASSPGQLEAFF

j_gene: TRBJ2-7
d_gene: NA
abundance: NA
v_gene: TRBV25-1
CDR3nt: TGTGCCAGCAGTTCACAAGGGGCAGGCCGAAGAGTTGACGAGCAGTACTTC
CDR3aa: CASSSQGAGRRVDEQYF

j_gene: TRBJ2-3
d_gene: TRBD2
abundance: few
v_gene: TRBV5-1
CDR3nt: TGCGCCAGCAGCTTTGCGGGAGCGGGGGGTAGCACAGATACGCAGTATTTT
CDR3aa: CASSFAGAGGSTDTQYF

j_gene: TRBJ1-1
d_gene: TRBD1
abundance: many
v_gene: TRBV5-1
CDR3nt: TGCGCCAGCAGCATAACAGGGGGTGGTACTGAAGCTTTCTTT
CDR3aa: CASSITGGGTEAFF

j_gene: TRBJ2-1
d_gene: NA
abundance: NA
v_gene: TRBV4-1
CDR3nt: TGCGCCAGCAGCCACATGGGGGGGGGCAGTGAGCAGTTCTTC
CDR3aa: CASSHMGGGSEQFF

j_gene: TRBJ1-5
d_gene: TRBD1
abundance: many
v_gene: TRBV29-1
CDR3nt: TGCAGCGCCTGGGACAGGGGGACGGGGCAGCCCCAGCATTTT
CDR3aa: CSAWDRGTGQPQHF

j_gene: TRBJ2-7
d_gene: TRBD2
abundance: many
v_gene: TRBV28
CDR3nt: TGTGCCAGCAGCACCCTAGCGGGGGGGTCCTACGAGCAGTACTTC
CDR3aa: CASSTLAGGSYEQYF

j_gene: TRBJ2-7
d_gene: TRBD2
abundance: many
v_gene: TRBV6-1
CDR3nt: TGTGCCAGCTTCCCGGCGGGAGCCTACGAGCAGTACTTC
CDR3aa: CASFPAGAYEQYF